This T cell receptor beta chain was documented in a study of Ad26.COV2.S vaccination and SARS-CoV-2 variants. Study-wide findings and caveats: Vaccinees reportedly had broad spike-specific CD8+ and CD4+ T cell responses. Placebo recipients and vaccine recipients were similar in non-spike TCR breadth.

Treatment specified: some 19 received Ad26.COV2.S at low or high dose, single or two shots; a few received placebo; per-sample allocation not given. Samples came from day 63 after the first vaccine or placebo injection. Of note for this clone: Its antigen is still unknown.

The V gene end was trimmed by 2 bases and the J gene end by 1 base; junction bases not matched to a gene: 7. The CDR3 contains 17 residues. CDR1 is SGDLS, CDR2 YYNGEE, per germline. Data came from immunoSEQ multiplex PCR; TCRdb stores just in-frame clones and leaves some out. The repertoire holds roughly 350,000 clones, roughly 90% seen once, with roughly 5% in the top ten. The receptor's source is a person between 18 and 60 years old who received the Ad26.COV2.S COVID-19 vaccine or a placebo. Sequenced material: peripheral blood, taken in a trial of Ad26.COV2.S vaccine versus placebo. This chain links TRBV9 with TRBJ2-1; 9 bases match TRBD2. DNA of the CDR3: TGTGCCAGCAGCGTTGAAGACGGACTAGCGTCCTACAATGAGCAGTTCTTC. Residues: CASSVEDGLASYNEQFF.